A selection of T cell receptor beta chains follows, all from one sample in a study of cytomegalovirus exposure and HLA in healthy donors. Sequenced by immunoSEQ multiplex PCR; TCRdb stores in-frame clones only, minus some. The sample yields tens of thousands of clones, 85% seen once. The sequenced sample was PBMCs. These receptors came from a man in his late teens or twenties in good health and CMV-seropositive. Both conserved end residues are part of each CDR3.

v_gene: TRBV7-6; j_gene: TRBJ1-5; CDR3aa: CASSPGAGLNQPQHF
v_gene: TRBV10-3; j_gene: TRBJ1-2; CDR3aa: CAISESDTPNYGYTF
v_gene: TRBV6-5; j_gene: TRBJ2-7; CDR3aa: CASSYSRGDNYEQYF
v_gene: TRBV15; j_gene: TRBJ1-5; CDR3aa: CATSRDLGVGNQPQHF
v_gene: TRBV5-6; j_gene: TRBJ1-1; CDR3aa: CASSSTVMNTEAFF
v_gene: TRBV28; j_gene: TRBJ1-5; CDR3aa: CASSPGGRYSNQPQHF
v_gene: TRBV6-6; j_gene: TRBJ2-1; CDR3aa: CASSYSNGGYNEQFF
v_gene: TRBV5-1; j_gene: TRBJ2-3; CDR3aa: CASSLGLAGGKSADTQYF
v_gene: TRBV5-4; j_gene: TRBJ2-1; CDR3aa: CASSLSRYNEQFF
v_gene: TRBV5-1; j_gene: TRBJ2-1; CDR3aa: CASRLGGGAAYNEQFF
v_gene: TRBV7-9; j_gene: TRBJ1-5; CDR3aa: CASSFPYQPQHF
v_gene: TRBV19; j_gene: TRBJ2-1; CDR3aa: CASSTLHAAGVDEQFF
v_gene: TRBV5-1; j_gene: TRBJ2-3; CDR3aa: CASGEGQPSTDTQYF
v_gene: TRBV6-6; j_gene: TRBJ2-7; CDR3aa: CASSYVKSSEEQYF
v_gene: TRBV15; j_gene: TRBJ2-7; CDR3aa: CATSRDRSSGYEQYF
v_gene: TRBV10-3; j_gene: TRBJ1-1; CDR3aa: CAIRRDEDEAFF
v_gene: TRBV9; j_gene: TRBJ2-1; CDR3aa: CASSVEGSGSNEQFF
v_gene: TRBV13; j_gene: TRBJ2-3; CDR3aa: CASSFDGGEGEDTQYF
v_gene: TRBV7-3; j_gene: TRBJ2-1; CDR3aa: CASSLMGSGRYNEQFF
v_gene: TRBV10-2; j_gene: TRBJ2-7; CDR3aa: CASSDTPSGKYEQYF
v_gene: TRBV10-2; j_gene: TRBJ1-2; CDR3aa: CASSARANYGYTF
v_gene: TRBV18; j_gene: TRBJ2-5; CDR3aa: CASSTNEGLDNQETQYF
v_gene: TRBV19; j_gene: TRBJ2-3; CDR3aa: CASSMGLAGGPSTDTQYF
v_gene: TRBV28; j_gene: TRBJ1-1; CDR3aa: CASITDTEAFF
v_gene: TRBV27; j_gene: TRBJ2-7; CDR3aa: CASSPGQGTYEQYF
v_gene: TRBV29-1; j_gene: TRBJ2-1; CDR3aa: CSVEPNSGDSYNEQFF
v_gene: TRBV5-1; j_gene: TRBJ2-1; CDR3aa: CASSFDTGGRVNEQFF
v_gene: TRBV13; j_gene: TRBJ2-1; CDR3aa: CASSPSRRKSYNEQFF
v_gene: TRBV6-1; j_gene: TRBJ1-4; CDR3aa: CASSLQGWANEKLFF
v_gene: TRBV5-1; j_gene: TRBJ2-5; CDR3aa: CASSFGLTGETQYF
v_gene: TRBV7-2; j_gene: TRBJ2-5; CDR3aa: CASSSQIQETQYF
v_gene: TRBV19; j_gene: TRBJ2-3; CDR3aa: CASRPTDTDTQYF
v_gene: TRBV29-1; j_gene: TRBJ2-5; CDR3aa: CSAKRDTQETQYF
v_gene: TRBV7-6; j_gene: TRBJ1-1; CDR3aa: CASSFGQGAKSTEAFF
v_gene: TRBV27; j_gene: TRBJ2-3; CDR3aa: CASRLRTSGWDTQYF
v_gene: TRBV2; j_gene: TRBJ1-4; CDR3aa: CASSGTGVDEKLFF
v_gene: TRBV9; j_gene: TRBJ1-4; CDR3aa: CASSVTVLGEKLFF
v_gene: TRBV5-1; j_gene: TRBJ2-5; CDR3aa: CASSTEETQYF
v_gene: TRBV19; j_gene: TRBJ1-2; CDR3aa: CASSSQGGYGYTF
v_gene: TRBV18; j_gene: TRBJ2-3; CDR3aa: CASSLGTSGDTQYF
v_gene: TRBV11-2; j_gene: TRBJ2-2; CDR3aa: CASSLRVSTGELFF
v_gene: TRBV9; j_gene: TRBJ2-3; CDR3aa: CASSVSGSNTDTQYF
v_gene: TRBV9; j_gene: TRBJ2-7; CDR3aa: CASSVGTSGSEQYF
v_gene: TRBV7-2; j_gene: TRBJ2-3; CDR3aa: CASSLDRDTQYF
v_gene: TRBV5-4; j_gene: TRBJ2-1; CDR3aa: CASSSGTASYNEQFF
v_gene: TRBV29-1; j_gene: TRBJ2-1; CDR3aa: CSVDGTYSYNEQFF
v_gene: TRBV19; j_gene: TRBJ1-3; CDR3aa: CASSSRGGVGGNTIYF
v_gene: TRBV28; j_gene: TRBJ2-1; CDR3aa: CASIGGGTNEQFF